The clone carrying this T cell receptor beta chain was picked up a small number of times. The data belong to a study of blood T cells in healthy people across ages. Alongside a J-beta primer mix, a sample-barcoded 5' primer served in a second PCR lasting about 7 to 12 cycles. Per-sample output comprised a minimum of 2.5 million paired-end reads containing CDR3. TCRdb ran MiXCR on the 5' RACE reads and lists one entry per CDR3 protein. The sample includes 1.5 million or so distinct CDR3 sequences, 42% of them seen just once. This CDR3 comprises 15 residues. CDR1 is DFQATT, CDR2 SNEGSKA, per germline (reference sequence). V shed 5 bases and J shed 5 bases, with 20 bases lying between them.

The sample comprised blood. The chain employs TRBV20-1 and TRBJ2-3, with D perhaps TRBD2 (7 bases). This receptor was identified in a woman under 30 in good health. The CDR3 DNA is TGCAGTGCTCCCAAGAGTGGGGGGGGCCTAGATACGCAGTATTTT. Translating it yields CSAPKSGGGLDTQYF.